This T cell receptor (beta chain) was profiled in a study of T cell changes during pregnancy in multiple sclerosis. Some clones are missing from TCRdb's copy, which holds only in-frame ones; the method was immunoSEQ multiplex PCR. The profile shows 79,000 or so clones, approximately 90% of them singletons. The length of the CDR3 is 15 residues. Germline V CDR1 and CDR2: MNHEY, SMNVEV (reference sequence). V trimming: 5 bases; J trimming: 4 bases; junction bases outside the gene matches: 7. In this sample, this clone turned up once. The source is a female donor in good health, enrolled as a control in a pregnancy study. Material: peripheral blood, obtained in the first trimester of pregnancy. The V gene is TRBV27, the J gene TRBJ1-5, with 8 bases that match TRBD1. The CDR3 loop reads CASSLGQAKNQPQHF. The CDR3, as DNA: TGTGCCAGCAGTCTGGGACAGGCGAAGAATCAGCCCCAGCATTTT.